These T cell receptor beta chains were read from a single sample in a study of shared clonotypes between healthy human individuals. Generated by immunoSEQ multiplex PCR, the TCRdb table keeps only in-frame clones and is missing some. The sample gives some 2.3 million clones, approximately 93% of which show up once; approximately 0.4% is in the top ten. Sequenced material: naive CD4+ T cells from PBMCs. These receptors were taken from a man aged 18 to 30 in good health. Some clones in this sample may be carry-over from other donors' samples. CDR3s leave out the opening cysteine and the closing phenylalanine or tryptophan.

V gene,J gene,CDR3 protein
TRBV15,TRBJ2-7,ATSRAGQGHSEQY
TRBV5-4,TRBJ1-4,ASSLTGAGEKLF
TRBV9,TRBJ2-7,ASSVAVGSSYEQY
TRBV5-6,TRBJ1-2,ASSLSGVGFFFSGYT
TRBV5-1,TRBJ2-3,ASSLDTSRTDTQY
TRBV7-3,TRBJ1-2,ASSLTSTGGGNYT
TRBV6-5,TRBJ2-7,ASSSNLREQY
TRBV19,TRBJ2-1,ASIPKGRASGRSEQF
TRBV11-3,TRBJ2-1,ASSSLRGTEQF
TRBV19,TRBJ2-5,ASSIEGLETQY